The present T cell receptor (beta chain) was sequenced within a study of blood T cell repertoires in COVID-19. The germline gives CDR1 KGHSH, CDR2 LQKENI. With 3 bases clipped from V and 8 bases from J, the junction kept 4 bases outside the gene matches. The CDR3 consists of 14 residues. Only in-frame clones appear in the TCRdb table, and some are missing; sequencing was by immunoSEQ multiplex PCR. The table includes roughly 390,000 clones, about 90% detected once. This clone was detected a few times. During active infection, Seattle patients enrolled and were then monitored through disease. This sequence was found in a woman aged 25-40 years with COVID-19, enrolled during active disease. The J gene is TRBJ2-1, the V gene TRBV18; 10 bases match TRBD2. What was sequenced was peripheral blood. DNA for the CDR3: TGTGCCAGCTCACCGGGACTAGCGAAGGATGAGCAGTTCTTC. This translates into CASSPGLAKDEQFF.